One and the same sample provided the 26 T cell receptor beta chains below, sequenced in a study of blood T cell repertoires in COVID-19. The assay was immunoSEQ multiplex PCR, and TCRdb's table has in-frame clones only and misses some. In the table there are tens of thousands of clones, about four fifths of which are singletons. The specimen sequenced was peripheral blood. These TCRs come from a human donor in a cohort sampled during active COVID-19.

This clone came up many times. This sequence joins TRBV6-5 and TRBJ2-2, with D possibly being TRBD1 (5 bases). V was shortened by 0 bases and J by 4 bases, with 12 bases between the two germline ends. This CDR3 region has 16 residues. Germline V gives CDR1 MNHEY, CDR2 SVGAGI. This CDR3 reads CASSYSGQVGTGELFF. The CDR3 DNA follows: TGTGCCAGCAGTTACTCGGGGCAAGTCGGCACCGGGGAGCTGTTTTTT.

The rearrangement uses TRBV27 and TRBJ2-1; 10 bases are shared with TRBD1. The CDR3 is made up of 17 amino acids. V lost 2 bases to trimming and J lost 8 bases; unmatched junction nucleotides: 12. Looked up from germline, CDR1 is MNHEY and CDR2 is SMNVEV (reference sequence). The CDR3 bases are TGTGCCAGCAGTTTAGTTGGGACAGGGGTTGATGGTCATGAGCAGTTCTTC. Translating it yields CASSLVGTGVDGHEQFF.

This clone is classed as medium-sized. The gene calls are TRBV19 and TRBJ1-2, with TRBD1 as a possible D gene (6 bases). The germline V and J ends were trimmed by 7 bases and 2 bases, with 20 bases remaining between them. There are 16 residues in the CDR3. Germline CDR1 is LNHDA and CDR2 is SQIVND (reference sequence). CDR3 residues: CASNPKPGDRNYGYTF. DNA for the CDR3: TGTGCCAGTAACCCTAAACCCGGCGACAGGAACTATGGCTACACCTTC.

J is TRBJ1-2 and V is TRBV7-9; TRBD1 matches at 9 bases. J lost 6 bases, V lost 3 bases, and 2 bases had no gene match. The CDR3 extends over 13 amino acids. Germline V gene data show CDR1 as SEHNR and CDR2 as FQNEAQ (reference sequence). The CDR3 loop reads CASSFTGGHGYTF. For the CDR3, the DNA is TGTGCCAGCAGCTTTACAGGGGGCCATGGCTACACCTTC.

Only one count was recorded for this clone. The chain joins TRBV3-1 (or the pseudogene TRBV3-2) to TRBJ2-5; TRBD2 matches at 7 bases. The J segment lost 5 bases and the V segment lost 7 bases, leaving 13 bases of the junction unmatched. This CDR3 is 15 amino acids long. Per the germline V gene, CDR1 is LGHDT and CDR2 is YNNKEL (reference sequence). The CDR3 region is CASNKRLGGRETQYF. For the CDR3, the DNA is TGTGCCAGCAACAAAAGGTTGGGGGGGAGGGAGACCCAGTACTTC.

V is TRBV5-4 and J is TRBJ2-7, with no clear D. This CDR3 region has 16 residues. Per the germline V gene, CDR1 is SGHNT and CDR2 is YYREEE (reference sequence). Trimming removed 4 bases at V and 0 bases at J, with 17 bases between. The CDR3 DNA reads as TGTGCCAGCAGCCTGACAATGACCATGAGCTCCTACGAGCAGTACTTC. This encodes CASSLTMTMSSYEQYF.

The V and J genes are TRBV10-3 and TRBJ2-7, with a weak D call TRBD2 (5 bases). V dropped 10 bases and J dropped 6 bases, with 22 bases sitting between them. This CDR3 is built from 14 residues. CDR1 is ENHRY, CDR2 SYGVKD, per germline. The CDR3 DNA is TGTGCCAACGCCCCGGCTGCTGATGCGGGCGAGCAGTACTTC. It specifies CANAPAADAGEQYF.

The chain employs TRBV19 and TRBJ2-7; D is unresolved. V lost 5 bases and J lost 1, with 12 bases in between. The length of the CDR3 is 14 residues. Per the germline V gene, CDR1 is LNHDA and CDR2 is SQIVND (reference sequence). The CDR3 is CASSSDSSSYEQYF. Written as DNA, the CDR3 is TGTGCCAGTAGTTCGGATAGCAGTTCCTACGAGCAGTACTTC. Full variable domain (missing parts from reference TRBV19 and TRBJ2-7): DGGITQSPKYLFRKEGQNVTLSCEQNLNHDAMYWYRQDPGQGLRLIYYSQIVNDFQKGDIAEGYSVSREKKESFPLTVTSAQKNPTAFYLCASSSDSSSYEQYFGPGTRLTVT.

The V call is TRBV6-5, the J call TRBJ2-2; TRBD1 might be the D (6 bases). CDR1 and CDR2 (germline): MNHEY, SVGAGI. Trimming took off 7 bases at V and 7 bases at J, with 13 bases between the two ends. The CDR3 is 13 amino acids. Here the CDR3 reads CASTVLDSGELFF. As DNA, the CDR3 is TGTGCCAGCACCGTTTTGGACAGCGGGGAGCTGTTTTTT.

V gene TRBV14 combines with J gene TRBJ2-3, with 8 bases identical to TRBD2. The CDR3 contains 16 residues. Germline assignment: CDR1 SGHDN and CDR2 FVKESK. V trimming: 4 bases; J trimming: 4 bases; junction bases outside the gene matches: 10. CDR3 protein: CASSPYGAGEADTQYF. The CDR3 DNA follows: TGTGCCAGCAGCCCCTACGGAGCGGGAGAAGCAGATACGCAGTATTTT.

The chain uses TRBV29-1 and TRBJ1-2; the D is unclear. The V gene's germline CDR1 is SQVTM and CDR2 ANQGSEA. V lost 6 bases to trimming and J lost 0 bases, with 8 bases between them. The CDR3 spans 12 residues. The CDR3 protein is CSVFTSNYGYTF. CDR3 nucleotide sequence: TGCAGCGTGTTTACATCTAACTATGGCTACACCTTC.

The chain carries TRBV23-1 and TRBJ2-2; TRBD2 agrees at 13 bases. TRBV23-1 is marked as an open reading frame, function uncertain. The CDR3 totals 20 residues. V gave up 2 bases and J gave up 2 bases; unmatched junction bases: 11. The CDR3 nucleotides read TGCGCCAGCAGTCAAACCCCCCGGACTAGCGGGAGCCCCAACACCGGGGAGCTGTTTTTT. Its protein product is CASSQTPRTSGSPNTGELFF.

V usage is TRBV3-1 (or the pseudogene TRBV3-2) and J usage is TRBJ2-5, with 8 bases fitting TRBD2. Losses at the gene ends were 3 bases for V and 7 bases for J; bases not matched to a gene: 10. The germline V gene has CDR1 LGHDT and CDR2 YNNKEL (reference sequence). The CDR3 is made up of 15 amino acids. The CDR3 coding sequence is TGTGCCAGCAGCCATAGCCGGGAGGGCGGAGTGACCCAGTACTTC. It encodes CASSHSREGGVTQYF.

The rearrangement links TRBV7-9 to TRBJ2-3; 11 bases map to TRBD2. The germline CDR1 and CDR2 sequences are SEHNR and FQNEAQ (reference sequence). This CDR3 has 17 amino acids. Trimming took 4 bases from V and 2 from J; bases not matched to a gene: 8. The chain's CDR3 is CASSSGLAGDYTDTQYF. The CDR3 region has the DNA TGTGCCAGCAGCTCCGGACTAGCGGGCGACTACACAGATACGCAGTATTTT.

This CDR3 is CASSLTLGGGTDTQYF. CDR3 nucleotide sequence: TGTGCCAGCAGCTTAACGTTAGGCGGGGGCACAGATACGCAGTATTTT. The chain couples TRBV7-3 to TRBJ2-3; D is possibly TRBD2 (6 bases). The CDR3 consists of 16 residues. V gave up 0 bases and J gave up 1 base, with 11 bases separating them. Germline assignment: CDR1 SGHTA and CDR2 FQGTGA.

This chain links TRBV5-1 with TRBJ1-2, with D hard to call. CDR1 and CDR2 from the germline V gene are SGHRS and YFSETQ. This CDR3 is 13 amino acids long. V was cut by 4 bases and J by 6 bases, with 13 bases left in between. The CDR3 sequence is CASSLGGVNGYTF. The CDR3 coding sequence is TGCGCCAGCAGCCTCGGCGGGGTCAATGGCTACACCTTC.

This chain links TRBV7-8 with TRBJ2-1; D remains ambiguous. The length of the CDR3 is 16 residues. The germline CDR1 and CDR2 sequences are SGHVS and FQNEAQ. Trimming removed 2 bases from V and 0 bases from J, with 11 bases in between. CDR3 DNA: TGTGCCAGCAGCTTACTGATGTGGAGCTCCTACAATGAGCAGTTCTTC. This gives the protein CASSLLMWSSYNEQFF.

V usage is TRBV20-1 and J usage is TRBJ2-4; D is undetermined. CDR1 and CDR2 (germline): DFQATT, SNEGSKA (reference sequence). Trimming removed 6 bases from V and 8 bases from J, with 11 bases in between. The CDR3 extends over 11 amino acids. DNA of the CDR3: TGCAGTGCCCCAACGGGTGACATTCAGTACTTC. Its translation: CSAPTGDIQYF.

This chain joins TRBV5-1 and TRBJ2-3; TRBD1 matches at 7 bases. The CDR3 totals 16 residues. Germline assignment: CDR1 SGHRS and CDR2 YFSETQ. The junction had 8 bases not matched to a gene; V was cut back by 4 bases and J by 0 bases. CDR3 DNA sequence: TGCGCCAGCAGCACCGGGACAGTGATAAGCACAGATACGCAGTATTTT. Its protein is CASSTGTVISTDTQYF.

The chain has TRBV18 and TRBJ1-1, with D possibly TRBD1 on 5 matching bases. Germline CDR1 is KGHSH and CDR2 is LQKENI. The CDR3 is made up of 14 amino acids. V lost 0 bases and J 4 bases, leaving 9 bases between the germline ends. The CDR3 here is CASSPPGGGTEAFF. The CDR3 DNA sequence: TGTGCCAGCTCACCACCGGGGGGGGGCACTGAAGCTTTCTTT.

This sequence joins TRBV11-2 and TRBJ1-1, with D possibly matching TRBD1 (6 bases). Germline V gives CDR1 SGHAT, CDR2 FQNNGV. This CDR3 is 14 amino acids long. V lost 5 bases and J lost 7, with 17 bases in between. CDR3 coding DNA: TGTGCCAGCAGCCCAGCCGGGACACTTATTGAAGCTTTCTTT. This sequence encodes CASSPAGTLIEAFF.

V is TRBV18 and J is TRBJ2-5, with 9 nucleotides matching TRBD1. Germline V gives CDR1 KGHSH, CDR2 LQKENI. V gave up 3 bases and J gave up 9 bases; unmatched junction bases: 23. The CDR3 extends over 19 amino acids. CDR3 DNA: TGTGCCAGCTCACCCGCATCCTCAAGCCGGACAGGGGAGTCTGAGCCCCAGTACTTC. Translating it yields CASSPASSSRTGESEPQYF.

CDR3 residues: CASSLDWPTNEKLFF. CDR3 coding DNA: TGTGCCAGCAGCTTAGATTGGCCAACTAATGAAAAACTGTTTTTT. The rearrangement joins TRBV11-2 to TRBJ1-4; D is ambiguous. The germline CDR1 and CDR2 sequences are SGHAT and FQNNGV. Trimming removed 0 bases at V and 0 bases at J, with 5 bases between. The CDR3 sequence is 15 residues long.

This sequence joins TRBV11-2 and TRBJ2-3; perhaps TRBD2 as D (5 bases). The germline V and J ends were trimmed by 5 bases and 3 bases, with 12 bases remaining between them. Germline-derived CDR1 and CDR2 are SGHAT and FQNNGV. CDR3 length: 14 residues. CDR3 in amino acids: CASSRRVITDTQYF. The CDR3 DNA reads TGTGCCAGCAGCCGGCGGGTTATTACAGATACGCAGTATTTT.

This clone has only one observation. V is TRBV5-5 and J is TRBJ2-3; a weak D match, TRBD2 (6 bases). CDR1 and CDR2 from the germline V gene are SGHKS and YYEKEE (reference sequence). With 0 bases removed from V and 0 bases from J, the gap between germline ends came to 8 bases. The length of the CDR3 is 15 residues. The CDR3 nucleotides read TGTGCCAGCAGCTTGGAAGGGACTAGCACAGATACGCAGTATTTT. This encodes CASSLEGTSTDTQYF. The full variable domain, completed using reference TRBV5-5 and TRBJ2-3, is DAGVTQSPTHLIKTRGQQVTLRCSPISGHKSVSWYQQVLGQGPQFIFQYYEKEERGRGNFPDRFSARQFPNYSSELNVNALLLGDSALYLCASSLEGTSTDTQYFGPGTRLTVL.

The V gene is TRBV6-6, the J gene TRBJ2-1, with D possibly being TRBD2 (5 bases). The CDR3 covers 13 residues. Germline CDR1 MNHNY, CDR2 SVGAGI (reference sequence). The V end was cut by 6 bases, the J end by 7 bases, with 13 bases between. The DNA of the CDR3 is TGTGCCAGCAGCGACACAAGGGAGAATGAGCAGTTCTTC. This translates into CASSDTRENEQFF.